This entry features one T cell receptor (beta chain) sequence. Its antigen has not been determined. There are no base qualities to consult, and no much larger clone falls within one base. This record comes from a study of OX40 agonist ivuxolimab in advanced cancers. Turning to the overall study: Ivuxolimab was a fully human IgG2 agonistic monoclonal antibody targeting the costimulatory receptor OX40 (CD134). Intravenous ivuxolimab was administered to patients every 2 weeks at six dose levels: 0.01, 0.1, 0.3, 1.5, 3 and 10 mg/kg. Of the roughly 50 dose-escalation patients, hepatocellular carcinoma was present in approximately 20, melanoma in roughly 15, renal cell carcinoma in 9 and head and neck cancer in 9. The dose-escalation cohort was 82.7% male with a mean age of roughly 62 years, ranging from roughly 23 to 90. Prior anti-PD-1, anti-PD-L1 or anti-CTLA-4 therapy was permitted, and 40% to 50% of dose-escalation patients had received checkpoint inhibitors. Partial responses occurred in three dose-escalation patients, of whom one had hepatocellular carcinoma and two had cutaneous melanoma. Peripheral TCRbeta sequencing was intended to test whether TCR sequence diversity was altered and clonal T-cell expansion was caused by ivuxolimab. The paper reports the monotherapy dose-escalation portion (N = 52 patients) of the phase I ivuxolimab trial.

The CDR3 spans 14 residues, from the cysteine through the phenylalanine. The kept DNA is CDR3 alone, 42 bases in frame from the first base. V and J lose 1 base and 5 bases, and a span of 11 bases separates them. From the germline V gene, CDR1 is SGDLS and CDR2 is YYNGEE. General conclusions and limits of the study: The antigen specificity of the peripheral T cells that underwent clonal expansion was not determined. At doses of 0.1 to 3.0 mg/kg, clonal expansion of both CD4+ and CD8+ T cells in blood was seen between baseline and week 6. Low levels of normalized T-cell clonal expansion were also seen in some patients who did not respond. After ivuxolimab, more expanded clones were found on average in CD8+ T cells than in CD4+ T cells. In the 0.1-3.0 mg/kg groups, partial responders had among the lowest normalized peripheral clonal expansion, particularly in CD8+ T cells.

The trial excluded patients who had a history of autoimmune disease or were on systemic immunosuppression. Peripheral blood for TCR sequencing was collected from all dose cohorts at baseline, on cycle 4 day 1, and on cycle 7 day 1. Samples came from an open-label, multicenter, first-in-human phase I dose-escalation trial of ivuxolimab. Adults with locally advanced or metastatic head and neck squamous cell, hepatocellular, melanoma or renal cell carcinoma were enrolled in the trial. Before TCR sequencing, CD4+ and CD8+ T cells were separately sorted from peripheral blood. For sequencing of the TCRbeta CDR3 region, genomic DNA was extracted from the sorted cells. The immunoSEQ Assay was used to sequence the TCRbeta CDR3 regions. TCRdb obtained this table from immuneACCESS and retained in-frame rearrangements with V and J assigned. These tables miss some clones; where compared with another copy, unresolved V genes account for less than half of the shortfall, and the remainder is unexplained. This sample comprises about 48,000 clones, over 90% of them detected only once. In total, the top ten clones hold roughly 6.2% of the sample.

This TCR derives from an adult with an advanced solid tumor such as melanoma, head and neck, liver or kidney cancer. The sample was CD4+ or CD8+ T cells sorted from blood, taken in a trial of the OX40 agonist ivuxolimab. In this chain, TRBV9 is recombined with TRBJ2-3; the D gene is perhaps TRBD1, from 6 matching bases. Read as DNA, the sequence is TGTGCCAGCAGCGTAAGGGGGTTCTTAGATACGCAGTATTTT. This encodes CASSVRGFLDTQYF.